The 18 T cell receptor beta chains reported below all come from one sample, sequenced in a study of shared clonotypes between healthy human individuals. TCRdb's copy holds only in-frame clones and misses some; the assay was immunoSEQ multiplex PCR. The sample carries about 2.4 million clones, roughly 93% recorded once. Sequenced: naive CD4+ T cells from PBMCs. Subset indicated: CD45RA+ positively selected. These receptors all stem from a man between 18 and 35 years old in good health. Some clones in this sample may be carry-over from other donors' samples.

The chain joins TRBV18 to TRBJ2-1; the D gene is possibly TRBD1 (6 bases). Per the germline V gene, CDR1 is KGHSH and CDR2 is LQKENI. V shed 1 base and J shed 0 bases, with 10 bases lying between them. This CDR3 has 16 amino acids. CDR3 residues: CASSPQTGSSYNEQFF. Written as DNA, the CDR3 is TGTGCCAGCTCACCACAAACAGGGAGCTCCTACAATGAGCAGTTCTTC.

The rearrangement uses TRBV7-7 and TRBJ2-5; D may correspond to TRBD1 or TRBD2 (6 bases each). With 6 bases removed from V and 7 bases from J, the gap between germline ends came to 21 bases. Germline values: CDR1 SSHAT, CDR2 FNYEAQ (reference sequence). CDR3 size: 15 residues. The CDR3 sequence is CASSSRIGKGGTQYF. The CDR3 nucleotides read TGTGCCAGCAGTTCACGGATCGGAAAGGGGGGGACCCAGTACTTC.

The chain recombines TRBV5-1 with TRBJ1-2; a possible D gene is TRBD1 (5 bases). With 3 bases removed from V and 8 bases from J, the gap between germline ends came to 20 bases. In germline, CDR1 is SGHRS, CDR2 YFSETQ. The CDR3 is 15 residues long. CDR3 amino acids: CASSWDGGPRGGYTF. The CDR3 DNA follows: TGCGCCAGCAGCTGGGACGGAGGCCCCCGGGGGGGCTACACCTTC.

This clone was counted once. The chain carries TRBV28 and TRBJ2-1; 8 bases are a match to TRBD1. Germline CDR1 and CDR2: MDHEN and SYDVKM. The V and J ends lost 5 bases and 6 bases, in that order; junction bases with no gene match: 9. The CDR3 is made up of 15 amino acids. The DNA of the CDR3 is TGTGCCAGCAGTAGCCAGGGGGCGCCGCGCAATGAGCAGTTCTTC. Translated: CASSSQGAPRNEQFF. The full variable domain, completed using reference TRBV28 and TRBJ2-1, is DVKVTQSSRYLVKRTGEKVFLECVQDMDHENMFWYRQDPGLGLRLIYFSYDVKMKEKGDIPEGYSVSREKKERFSLILESASTNQTSMYLCASSSQGAPRNEQFFGPGTRLTVL.

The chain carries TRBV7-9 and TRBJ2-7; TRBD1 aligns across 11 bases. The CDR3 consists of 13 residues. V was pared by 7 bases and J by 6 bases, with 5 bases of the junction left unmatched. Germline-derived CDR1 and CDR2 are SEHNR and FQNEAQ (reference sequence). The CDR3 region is CASNSDRGPEQYF. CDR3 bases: TGTGCCAGCAACTCGGACAGGGGGCCCGAGCAGTACTTC.

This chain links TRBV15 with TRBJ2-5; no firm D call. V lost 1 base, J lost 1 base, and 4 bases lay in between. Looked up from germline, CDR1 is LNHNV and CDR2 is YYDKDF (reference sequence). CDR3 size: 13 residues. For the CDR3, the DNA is TGTGCCACCAGCAGAGTATTCCAAGAGACCCAGTACTTC. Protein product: CATSRVFQETQYF.

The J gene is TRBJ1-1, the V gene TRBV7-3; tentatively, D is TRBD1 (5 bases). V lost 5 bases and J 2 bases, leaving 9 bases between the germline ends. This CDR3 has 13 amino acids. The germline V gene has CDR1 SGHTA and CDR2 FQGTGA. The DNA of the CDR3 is TGTGCCAGCAGCGCGCAGGGAAACACTGAAGCTTTCTTT. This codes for CASSAQGNTEAFF.

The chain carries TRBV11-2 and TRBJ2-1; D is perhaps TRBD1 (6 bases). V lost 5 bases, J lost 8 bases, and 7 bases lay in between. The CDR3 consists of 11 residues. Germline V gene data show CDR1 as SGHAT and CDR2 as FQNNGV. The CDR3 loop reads CASSTGHEQFF. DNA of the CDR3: TGTGCCAGCAGCACAGGGCATGAGCAGTTCTTC.

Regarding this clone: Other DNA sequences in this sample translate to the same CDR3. For the CDR3, the DNA is TGTGCCTGGAGTGACAGAAATCAGCCCCAGCATTTT. It specifies CAWSDRNQPQHF. V is TRBV30 and J is TRBJ1-5, with D uncertain. Germline loops: CDR1 GTSNPN, CDR2 SVGIG (reference sequence). The CDR3 consists of 12 residues. Trimming took 1 base from V and 4 from J, leaving 5 bases between them.

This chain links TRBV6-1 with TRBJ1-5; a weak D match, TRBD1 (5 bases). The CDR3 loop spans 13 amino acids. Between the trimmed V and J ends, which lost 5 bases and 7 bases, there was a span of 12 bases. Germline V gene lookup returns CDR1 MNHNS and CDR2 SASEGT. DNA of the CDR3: TGTGCCAGCAGTTCAGGGCTTTTACAGCCCCAGCATTTT. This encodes CASSSGLLQPQHF.

The CDR3 sequence is CASRADGNTEAFF. The CDR3 DNA follows: TGTGCCAGCAGAGCGGACGGGAACACTGAAGCTTTCTTT. This sequence joins TRBV6-5 and TRBJ1-1; D remains ambiguous. V was pared by 6 bases and J by 1 base, with 9 bases between. The CDR3 spans 13 residues. Germline CDR1 and CDR2: MNHEY and SVGAGI.

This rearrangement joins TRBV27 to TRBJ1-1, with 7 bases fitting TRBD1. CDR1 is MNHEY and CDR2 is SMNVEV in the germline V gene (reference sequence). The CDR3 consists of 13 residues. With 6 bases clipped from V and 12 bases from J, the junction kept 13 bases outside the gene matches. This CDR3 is CASRSIRSGGTFF. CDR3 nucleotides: TGTGCCAGCAGGTCTATCCGGTCAGGGGGAACTTTCTTT.

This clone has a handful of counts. CDR3 bases: TGCGCCAGCAGCGATGCACCAAACACTGAAGCTTTCTTT. This codes for CASSDAPNTEAFF. The rearrangement joins TRBV5-1 to TRBJ1-1; no firm D call. The CDR3 sequence is 13 residues long. V was pared by 4 bases and J by 2 bases, with 9 bases between. The V gene's germline CDR1 is SGHRS and CDR2 YFSETQ.

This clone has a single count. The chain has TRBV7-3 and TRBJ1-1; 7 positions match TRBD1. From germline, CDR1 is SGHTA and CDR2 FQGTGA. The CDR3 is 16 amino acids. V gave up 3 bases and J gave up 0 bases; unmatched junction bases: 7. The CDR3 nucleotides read TGTGCCAGCAGCTTTGATCCGGGACAGATGAACACTGAAGCTTTCTTT. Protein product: CASSFDPGQMNTEAFF.

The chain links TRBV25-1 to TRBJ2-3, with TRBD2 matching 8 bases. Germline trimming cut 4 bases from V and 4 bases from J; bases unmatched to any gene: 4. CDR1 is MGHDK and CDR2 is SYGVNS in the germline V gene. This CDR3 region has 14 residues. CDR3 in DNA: TGTGCCAGCAGTGCCTGGACTAGCTCAGATACGCAGTATTTT. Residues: CASSAWTSSDTQYF.

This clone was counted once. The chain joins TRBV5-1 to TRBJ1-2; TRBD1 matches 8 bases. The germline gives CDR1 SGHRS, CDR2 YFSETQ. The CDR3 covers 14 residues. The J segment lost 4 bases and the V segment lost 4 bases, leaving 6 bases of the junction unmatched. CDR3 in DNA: TGCGCCAGCAGCCGTGACAGGGGAGTCTATGGCTACACCTTC. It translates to CASSRDRGVYGYTF.

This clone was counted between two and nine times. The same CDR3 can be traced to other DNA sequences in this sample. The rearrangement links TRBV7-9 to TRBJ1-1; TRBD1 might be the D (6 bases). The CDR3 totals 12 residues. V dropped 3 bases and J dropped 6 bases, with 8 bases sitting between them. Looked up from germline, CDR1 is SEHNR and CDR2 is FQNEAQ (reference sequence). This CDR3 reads CASSLGGPEAFF. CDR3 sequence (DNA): TGTGCCAGCAGCTTGGGGGGCCCTGAAGCTTTCTTT.

The CDR3 loop is CASSFSGFGETQYF. In nucleotides, the CDR3 is TGTGCCAGCAGCTTTTCGGGATTTGGGGAGACCCAGTACTTC. The chain has TRBV11-3 and TRBJ2-5; D is possibly TRBD2 (5 bases). The CDR3 runs to 14 residues. V lost 3 bases to trimming and J lost 5 bases, with 13 bases between them. The germline V gene has CDR1 SGHNT and CDR2 YENEEA.